The entry that follows covers one T cell receptor beta chain sequence. Its antigen is still unknown. The source of the sample is a study of shared clonotypes between healthy human individuals. Looking at the study overall: Each donor's CD4 naive and CD4 memory cells filled three plates apiece, CD8 naive two, and CD8 memory one. Overall study results and limits: Sampling was confined to blood; repertoires within tissues likely differ. Represented genetic and exposure-history diversity was restricted by having few donors.

Genomic DNA of every subset was divided equally among multiple immunoSEQ plates. Using immunoSEQ multiplex PCR, the repertoire was profiled, and TCRdb retains in-frame clones only, with some absent. The sample carries 2 million to 2.5 million clones, 95% recorded once. This CDR3 is 11 amino acids long. Germline-derived CDR1 and CDR2 are LNHDA and SQIVND (reference sequence). V was clipped by 7 bases and J by 4 bases, with 7 bases between them. This receptor was obtained from a man in his late teens or twenties in good health. The rearrangement joins TRBV19 to TRBJ1-1, with D tentatively TRBD1 (5 bases). The sample taken for sequencing was naive CD4+ T cells sorted from blood. Subset noted: CD45RA+ positively selected. CDR3 in amino acids: CASIGGTEAFF. The CDR3 nucleotides are TGTGCCAGTATTGGGGGCACTGAAGCTTTCTTT.